This TCR beta chain was sequenced during a study of somatic mutations in cytotoxic T cells in rheumatoid arthritis (dated by TCRdb to about 2017). About the study as a whole: A FACSAria II or Sony SH800 was used to flow-sort some V beta antibody-stained T-cell populations at nearly 100% purity, and TCRB sequencing was also done on sorted V beta1+ cells. To characterize clonality, the study used TCRB deep sequencing while asking whether somatic mutations are carried by expanded CD8+ T-cell clones in newly diagnosed, untreated rheumatoid arthritis. For 60 to 80 rheumatoid arthritis patients and 20 or so healthy controls, TCRB deep sequencing was carried out. Median age was essentially the same in the patient group and the control group.

A note on this clone: This clone's antigen is unknown. No much larger clone is present one base from it, and per-base qualities are unavailable.

Genomic DNA underwent TCRB CDR3 sequencing using the immunoSEQ assay. On the study's bioinformatics: The analyses included only productive TCRB rearrangements. A clone was defined by a unique TCRB CDR3 sequence, and clonality was computed as a productive clonality index based on Shannon entropy. To calculate repertoire overlap between two samples, the template counts of each clone were considered relative to each sample's total templates. A correlation with a Spearman r of about 0.58 was found between V-gene usage by flow cytometry and V-gene usage by TCRB sequencing. TCRdb obtained this table from immuneACCESS and retained in-frame rearrangements with V and J assigned. These tables miss some clones; where compared with another copy, unresolved V genes account for less than half of the shortfall, and the remainder is unexplained. V, J and clone size are those of that table, while D and trimming were read from the DNA. Across this sample there are about 9,700 clones, with around 80% seen only once. The ten largest clones take up approximately 20% of the sample.

The approximately 22 healthy controls were blood donors whose buffy coats were used; they had a median age of approximately 58 years (range roughly 20-80), and over 50% were female. On an AutoMACS, CD4+ and CD8+ cells were isolated via positive magnetic bead selection, and their purity was verified by flow cytometry. Isolation of peripheral blood mononuclear cells was done through Ficoll-Paque PLUS density gradient separation. DNA was extracted from CD4-enriched, CD8-enriched or PBMC samples with Nucleospin Tissue or Tissue XS kits and quantified with a Qubit 2.0 fluorometer. Here is what the overall study found, with its caveats: The expanded CD8+ clones had unknown antigen targets, and not appearing in virus-specific databases did not rule out that they were virus-specific. There was no significant difference in CD8+ T-cell clonality between rheumatoid arthritis patients and age-matched healthy controls. In about an eighth of the roughly 60 patients the largest CD8+ clone exceeded 20% of CD8+ cells, and several identical CD8+ TCRB sequences were shared between blood and synovial fluid. CD8+ clonality increased with age in patients (Spearman r ≈ 0.46) but not in healthy controls. The slight TRBV07 underrepresentation in patients was not adjusted for multiple comparisons.

The CDR3, from cysteine to phenylalanine, totals 13 residues. Of the read, only the CDR3 DNA is kept; its 39 bases are in frame from base 1. The V and J ends are trimmed by 5 bases and 5 bases, leaving 13 bases between them. The germline V gene supplies CDR1 MNHNS and CDR2 SASEGT. This TCR was recovered from a woman in her forties or fifties in good health. This chain joins TRBV6-1 to TRBJ2-7; the D gene is perhaps TRBD2, on 5 matching bases. The sample was CD8+ T cells sorted from blood. This receptor carries the CDR3 CASSPQRLNEQYF. The nucleotide sequence is given as TGTGCCAGCAGTCCCCAGCGGCTTAACGAGCAGTACTTC.